Listed below are T cell receptor beta chains from one sample, sequenced in a study of shared clonotypes between healthy human individuals. Some clones are missing from TCRdb's copy, which holds only in-frame ones; the method was immunoSEQ multiplex PCR. Here the sample spans more than 400,000 clones, approximately 95% being singletons. Sequences were obtained from naive CD4+ T cells sorted from blood. The source of these receptors is a woman in her twenties or thirties in good health. CDR3s include the opening cysteine and the closing phenylalanine or tryptophan. The order of the fields is clone size, V gene, J gene, D gene, CDR3 protein, CDR3 DNA. D genes are given only for firm matches. Expanded clones are given a class, and other clones once, few, many or no size at all.

size: NA
V: TRBV28
J: TRBJ2-7
D: NA
CDR3: CASNGQLYEQYF
DNA: TGTGCCAGCAATGGGCAGCTCTACGAGCAGTACTTC

size: NA
V: TRBV7-8
J: TRBJ1-3
D: NA
CDR3: CASSLSGLRASGNTIYF
DNA: TGTGCCAGCAGCCTTTCAGGGTTGCGGGCCTCTGGAAACACCATATATTTT

size: NA
V: TRBV28
J: TRBJ2-1
D: NA
CDR3: CASSVTTGYSYNEQFF
DNA: TGTGCCAGCAGTGTCACTACAGGGTACTCCTACAATGAGCAGTTCTTC

size: NA
V: TRBV28
J: TRBJ2-1
D: NA
CDR3: CASSLRRHSYNEQFF
DNA: TGTGCCAGCAGCTTACGGCGTCACTCCTACAATGAGCAGTTCTTC

size: NA
V: TRBV13
J: TRBJ2-1
D: NA
CDR3: CASSSYRPANEQFF
DNA: TGTGCCAGCAGCTCTTATAGACCAGCCAATGAGCAGTTCTTC

size: NA
V: TRBV5-1
J: TRBJ1-1
D: TRBD1
CDR3: CASSLGGQGNTEAFF
DNA: TGCGCCAGCAGCTTGGGGGGACAGGGCAACACTGAAGCTTTCTTT

size: NA
V: TRBV19
J: TRBJ1-2
D: TRBD1
CDR3: CASSIGTVYGYTF
DNA: TGTGCCAGTAGTATCGGGACAGTTTATGGCTACACCTTC

size: NA
V: TRBV15
J: TRBJ2-7
D: TRBD2
CDR3: CATSTSLGLAGTHEQYF
DNA: TGTGCCACCAGCACTTCTTTGGGACTAGCGGGCACCCACGAGCAGTACTTC

size: NA
V: TRBV11-3
J: TRBJ2-1
D: TRBD2
CDR3: CASSLGWTSGRNHGNEQFF
DNA: TGTGCCAGCAGCTTAGGCTGGACTAGCGGGAGAAATCACGGCAATGAGCAGTTCTTC

size: NA
V: TRBV28
J: TRBJ1-2
D: TRBD1
CDR3: CASRTGAGYGYTF
DNA: TGTGCCAGCAGGACAGGGGCAGGCTATGGCTACACCTTC

size: NA
V: TRBV6-1
J: TRBJ2-3
D: NA
CDR3: CASSEYQDRFSTDTQYF
DNA: TGTGCCAGCAGTGAATATCAAGACAGGTTTAGCACAGATACGCAGTATTTT

size: once
V: TRBV28
J: TRBJ2-7
D: NA
CDR3: CASRRSSYEQYF
DNA: TGTGCCAGCAGGCGGAGCTCCTACGAGCAGTACTTC

size: NA
V: TRBV19
J: TRBJ1-1
D: NA
CDR3: CASSIIGTLGTEAFF
DNA: TGTGCCAGTAGTATAATAGGGACCCTGGGCACTGAAGCTTTCTTT

size: NA
V: TRBV5-6
J: TRBJ2-7
D: TRBD2
CDR3: CASSQLAGGMLPYEQYF
DNA: TGTGCCAGCAGCCAACTAGCGGGAGGGATGTTGCCCTACGAGCAGTACTTC

size: NA
V: TRBV28
J: TRBJ1-4
D: NA
CDR3: CASSSSRGEKLFF
DNA: TGTGCCAGCAGTTCGTCCAGGGGTGAAAAACTGTTTTTT

size: NA
V: TRBV5-8
J: TRBJ2-7
D: NA
CDR3: CASSHSYEQYF
DNA: TGTGCCAGCAGCCACTCCTACGAGCAGTACTTC

size: NA
V: TRBV10-1
J: TRBJ2-5
D: TRBD1
CDR3: CASSENAGTGKETQYF
DNA: TGCGCCAGCAGTGAAAACGCCGGGACAGGGAAAGAGACCCAGTACTTC

size: NA
V: TRBV6-5
J: TRBJ1-6
D: TRBD1
CDR3: CASSSGQKIPLHF
DNA: TGTGCCAGCAGTTCGGGACAGAAAATCCCCCTCCACTTT

size: NA
V: TRBV18
J: TRBJ1-5
D: TRBD1
CDR3: CASSPSTGGAVGQPQHF
DNA: TGTGCCAGCTCACCAAGTACAGGGGGCGCGGTGGGTCAGCCCCAGCATTTT

size: NA
V: TRBV28
J: TRBJ2-2
D: NA
CDR3: CASRSLRERTGELFF
DNA: TGTGCCAGCAGGAGTTTGCGAGAGAGAACCGGGGAGCTGTTTTTT

size: NA
V: TRBV5-1
J: TRBJ1-2
D: NA
CDR3: CASSQQVSNYGYTF
DNA: TGCGCCAGCAGCCAACAGGTCTCTAACTATGGCTACACCTTC

size: NA
V: TRBV5-1
J: TRBJ2-3
D: TRBD2
CDR3: CASRLAGITDTQYF
DNA: TGCGCCAGCAGATTAGCGGGAATCACAGATACGCAGTATTTT